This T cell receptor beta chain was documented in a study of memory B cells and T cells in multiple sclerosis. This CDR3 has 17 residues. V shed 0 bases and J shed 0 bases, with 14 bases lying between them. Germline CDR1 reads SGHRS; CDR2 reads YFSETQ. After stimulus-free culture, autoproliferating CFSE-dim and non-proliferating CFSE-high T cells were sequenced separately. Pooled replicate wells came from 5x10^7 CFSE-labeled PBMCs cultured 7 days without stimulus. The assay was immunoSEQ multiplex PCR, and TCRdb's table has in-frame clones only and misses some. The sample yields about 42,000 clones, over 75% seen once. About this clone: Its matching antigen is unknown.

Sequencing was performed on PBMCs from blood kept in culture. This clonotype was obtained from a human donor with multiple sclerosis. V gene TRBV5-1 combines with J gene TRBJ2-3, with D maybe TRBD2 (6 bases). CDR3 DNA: TGCGCCAGCAGCTTGGGGCGGGGCCCCTCAAGCACAGATACGCAGTATTTT. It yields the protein CASSLGRGPSSTDTQYF.